The clone carrying this TCR beta chain came up a few times. Its antigen is not identified. The data were obtained in a study of beta chain features in type 1 diabetes. The study reverse transcribed the entire isolated RNA, so it sequenced expressed TCRB transcripts. TCRdb's table, derived via immunoSEQ multiplex PCR, lists solely in-frame clones and lacks some. Of around 500,000 clones in the sample, 11% were seen once. CDR1 LGHNA and CDR2 YSLEER come from the germline V gene. The CDR3 covers 13 residues. The V and J ends lost 5 bases and 7 bases, in that order; junction bases with no gene match: 6. Study conclusions and caveats: Naive, central memory and Treg TCRB repertoires seemed to resemble each other more closely in patients than they did in healthy donors.

Material: naive CD4+ T cells from blood. The V call is TRBV4-3, the J call TRBJ2-7; 9 positions agree with TRBD2. This TCR derives from a woman aged 18-29 years in good health. CDR3 nucleotides: TGCGCCAGCAGCGAAGGACTAGCGTGGGAGCAGTACTTC. This encodes CASSEGLAWEQYF.